These 23 T cell receptor beta chains were sequenced from one sample in a study of identical twins. One entry per CDR3 protein, called by TCRdb with MiXCR from the 5' RACE reads. The sample includes 350,000 to 450,000 distinct CDR3 sequences, less than 20% of them seen just once. The sequenced sample consisted of naive T cells sorted from blood. The receptors derive from a man aged 45 to 65 in good health.

The sample holds many counts of this clonotype. CDR3 amino acids: CASSARESSYNEQFF. Written as DNA, the CDR3 is TGTGCCAGCAGTGCCAGGGAAAGCTCCTACAATGAGCAGTTCTTC. This chain uses TRBV6-1 with TRBJ2-1; tentative D call: TRBD1 (5 bases). V was cut by 4 bases and J by 0 bases, with 10 bases left in between. This CDR3 has 15 amino acids. The germline V gene has CDR1 MNHNS and CDR2 SASEGT.

This clonotype was counted only a few times. This chain links TRBV20-1 with TRBJ1-2; D gene ambiguous. CDR1 DFQATT and CDR2 SNEGSKA come from the germline V gene (reference sequence). V lost 3 bases, J lost 3 bases, and 11 bases lay in between. This CDR3 is built from 13 residues. CDR3 protein: CSASSPSHYGYTF. In nucleotides, the CDR3 is TGCAGTGCTAGTTCACCATCCCACTATGGCTACACCTTC.

This clonotype was recorded at least ten times. J is TRBJ2-3 and V is TRBV29-1; D is possibly TRBD2 (6 bases). The CDR3 contains 15 residues. Trimming took 3 bases from V and 4 from J, leaving 17 bases between them. Germline lookup yields CDR1 SQVTM and CDR2 ANQGSEA. The CDR3 region is CSVEVAGRNPDTQYF. The CDR3 region has the DNA TGCAGCGTTGAGGTGGCGGGAAGAAACCCAGATACGCAGTATTTT.

Only a few counts were recorded for this clonotype. The V and J genes are TRBV5-4 and TRBJ2-3, with D perhaps TRBD1 or TRBD2 (5 bases each). V was trimmed by 4 bases and J by 4 bases, leaving 16 bases between them. The CDR3 contains 15 residues. Germline lookup yields CDR1 SGHNT and CDR2 YYREEE (reference sequence). CDR3 in DNA: TGTGCCAGCAGCGATGGGGACCGGTCATCAGATACGCAGTATTTT. Its protein product is CASSDGDRSSDTQYF. The whole variable domain, filled in from reference TRBV5-4 and TRBJ2-3, reads ETGVTQSPTHLIKTRGQQVTLRCSSQSGHNTVSWYQQALGQGPQFIFQYYREEENGRGNFPPRFSGLQFPNYSSELNVNALELDDSALYLCASSDGDRSSDTQYFGPGTRLTVL.

This clonotype showed up just a few times. The chain links TRBV3-1 to TRBJ1-2; 11 nucleotides line up with TRBD1. The CDR3 spans 15 residues. The V and J ends lost 3 bases and 6 bases, in that order; junction bases with no gene match: 6. CDR1 and CDR2 from the germline V gene are LGHDT and YNNKEL (reference sequence). This CDR3 is CASSHWDRGDDGYTF. The CDR3 DNA reads as TGTGCCAGCAGCCACTGGGACAGGGGGGACGATGGCTACACCTTC.

CDR3 DNA: TGTGCCATCAGCCCGGGACTAGCGGGGGTGACGCAGTATTTT. It is translated as CAISPGLAGVTQYF. The chain recombines TRBV10-3 with TRBJ2-3; 14 positions match TRBD2. V was pared by 6 bases and J by 9 bases, with 5 bases of the junction left unmatched. The CDR3 has 14 amino acids. Germline CDR1 is ENHRY and CDR2 is SYGVKD.

A few counts support this clonotype. This chain connects TRBV29-1 to TRBJ2-1; TRBD2 aligns across 14 bases. CDR3 length equals 16 residues. Germline assignment: CDR1 SQVTM and CDR2 ANQGSEA. Trimming at V came to 6 bases and at J to 10 bases, leaving 14 bases not matched to a gene. In DNA form, the CDR3 reads TGCAGCGTAGCTACCCCCGGGACTAGCGGGAGCGGGGAGCAGTTCTTC. Its translation: CSVATPGTSGSGEQFF.

Only a few counts were recorded for this clonotype. The CDR3 DNA is TGTGCCAGCAGTAGAAGTCCCTACCAAGAGACCCAGTACTTC. It is translated as CASSRSPYQETQYF. This chain uses TRBV6-1 with TRBJ2-5, with no clear D. The CDR3 contains 14 residues. Germline CDR1 and CDR2: MNHNS and SASEGT. Between the trimmed V and J ends, which lost 5 bases and 0 bases, there was a span of 10 bases.

There are many counts of this clonotype. The rearrangement links TRBV28 to TRBJ2-7, with no clear D. The CDR3 sequence is 15 residues long. Germline V CDR1 and CDR2: MDHEN, SYDVKM. V lost 6 bases to trimming and J lost 3 bases, with 18 bases between them. The CDR3 loop reads CASRIRFLNHYEQYF. The CDR3 DNA is TGTGCCAGCAGGATAAGATTTTTGAACCACTACGAGCAGTACTTC.

The chain recombines TRBV15 with TRBJ1-2; 7 bases are a match to TRBD1. The germline gives CDR1 LNHNV, CDR2 YYDKDF (reference sequence). V dropped 3 bases and J dropped 6; count of bases not matched to a gene: 4. The CDR3 runs to 13 residues. In DNA, the CDR3 is TGTGCCACCAGCAGGGAGGGGGCGAATGGCTACACCTTC. This translates into CATSREGANGYTF.

Many counts were recorded for this clonotype. The CDR3 region has the DNA TGTGCCAGCAGCTTAGTATTTGGTCGGACAGAACCTAATTCACCCCTCCACTTT. Residues: CASSLVFGRTEPNSPLHF. The chain uses TRBV11-2 and TRBJ1-6, with TRBD1 as a possible D gene (6 bases). This CDR3 is built from 18 residues. V lost 1 base, J lost 6 bases, and 19 bases lay in between. The V gene's germline CDR1 is SGHAT and CDR2 FQNNGV.

The gene calls are TRBV15 and TRBJ2-3; 8 nucleotides line up with TRBD2. CDR3 length equals 15 residues. J was trimmed by 7 bases and V by 6 bases; bases with no gene match: 12. Germline CDR1 LNHNV, CDR2 YYDKDF (reference sequence). The CDR3 nucleotides are TGTGCCACCAGTGGGGGACTAGACTCGTTATATACGCAGTATTTT. Its translation: CATSGGLDSLYTQYF.

This clonotype has at least ten counts. This chain joins TRBV20-1 and TRBJ2-1; 7 nucleotides match TRBD1. CDR1 and CDR2 from the germline V gene are DFQATT and SNEGSKA (reference sequence). With V trimmed by 0 bases and J by 6 bases, 8 bases remained unmatched. CDR3 length: 15 amino acids. This CDR3 is CSARDHLTGINEQFF. The CDR3 DNA sequence: TGCAGTGCTAGAGACCATCTGACAGGGATCAATGAGCAGTTCTTC.

The sample holds a few counts of this clonotype. The chain employs TRBV6-1 and TRBJ2-6; D not resolved. The V gene's germline CDR1 is MNHNS and CDR2 SASEGT. V lost 6 bases to trimming and J lost 2 bases, with 14 bases between them. This CDR3 region has 16 residues. CDR3 in amino acids: CASRQITAPGANVLTF. CDR3 DNA sequence: TGTGCCAGCAGACAAATCACGGCTCCTGGGGCCAACGTCCTGACTTTC.

This clonotype was detected ten times or more. This rearrangement joins TRBV7-8 to TRBJ1-2; a possible D gene is TRBD1 (5 bases). V was pared by 8 bases and J by 6 bases, with 16 bases between. Germline V lookup: CDR1 SGHVS, CDR2 FQNEAQ. The CDR3 loop spans 13 amino acids. This CDR3 is CASRPRGFHGYTF. CDR3 nucleotides: TGTGCCAGCCGGCCTCGGGGGTTTCATGGCTACACCTTC.

This clonotype came up many times. This chain joins TRBV23-1 and TRBJ2-2; 9 bases agree with TRBD1. TRBV23-1 is designated an ORF whose function remains uncertain. J lost 5 bases, V lost 4 bases, and 8 bases had no gene match. CDR3 size: 16 residues. The CDR3: CASSRKPTGGTGELFF. CDR3 nucleotide sequence: TGCGCCAGCAGTCGAAAACCGACAGGGGGTACCGGGGAGCTGTTTTTT.

This rearrangement joins TRBV27 to TRBJ2-3; the match to TRBD2 covers 9 bases. With 1 base clipped from V and 4 bases from J, the junction kept 6 bases outside the gene matches. CDR1 is MNHEY and CDR2 is SMNVEV in the germline V gene (reference sequence). The CDR3 totals 16 residues. The CDR3 protein is CASSLWVAGEADTQYF. As DNA, the CDR3 is TGTGCCAGCAGTTTATGGGTAGCGGGAGAGGCAGATACGCAGTATTTT.

The rearrangement links TRBV6-5 to TRBJ2-3; unclear D gene. The CDR3 is made up of 16 amino acids. The germline CDR1 and CDR2 sequences are MNHEY and SVGAGI. Trimming took 0 bases from V and 2 from J, leaving 12 bases between them. Written as DNA, the CDR3 is TGTGCCAGCAGTTACTCGCTACCCCTCCCCACAGATACGCAGTATTTT. This gives the protein CASSYSLPLPTDTQYF.

V and J are TRBV5-1 and TRBJ1-2, with 7 bases lining up with TRBD1. J was trimmed by 0 bases and V by 1 base; bases with no gene match: 3. This CDR3 has 15 amino acids. Germline loops: CDR1 SGHRS, CDR2 YFSETQ. CDR3 in DNA: TGCGCCAGCAGCTTGACAGGGGACACTAACTATGGCTACACCTTC. Translated: CASSLTGDTNYGYTF.

This clonotype was observed a single time. The rearrangement links TRBV10-3 to TRBJ2-1, with TRBD2 matching over 16 bases. Trimming took 10 bases from V and 1 from J; bases not matched to a gene: 7. The CDR3 loop spans 17 amino acids. Germline loops: CDR1 ENHRY, CDR2 SYGVKD. CDR3 sequence reads: CATTGTSGRASYNEQFF. The CDR3 DNA is TGTGCCACCACGGGGACTAGCGGGAGGGCGTCCTACAATGAGCAGTTCTTC.

This clonotype was detected ten times or more. The chain carries TRBV10-3 and TRBJ2-3; possibly TRBD1 for D (5 bases). The CDR3 has 14 residues. Germline CDR1 reads ENHRY; CDR2 reads SYGVKD. V was pared by 6 bases and J by 2 bases, with 12 bases between. The CDR3 coding sequence is TGTGCCATCAGAGGACATTCTGACACAGATACGCAGTATTTT. It is translated as CAIRGHSDTDTQYF.

This clonotype was counted between two and nine times. The chain joins TRBV15 to TRBJ2-5, with 9 positions matching TRBD1. Germline V CDR1 and CDR2: LNHNV, YYDKDF (reference sequence). J lost 7 bases, V lost 3 bases, and 9 bases had no gene match. The CDR3 is 15 amino acids. The CDR3 loop is CATSSPGTGLGTQYF. The CDR3 DNA reads TGTGCCACCAGCAGCCCCGGGACAGGGCTCGGGACCCAGTACTTC.

The J gene is TRBJ2-2, the V gene TRBV5-1; D is tentatively TRBD1 or TRBD2 (5 bases each). Trimming removed 3 bases from V and 1 base from J, with 10 bases in between. This CDR3 region has 15 residues. The germline V gene has CDR1 SGHRS and CDR2 YFSETQ. The CDR3 DNA is TGCGCCAGCAGCTGGGACGGGATGAACACCGGGGAGCTGTTTTTT. The encoded protein is CASSWDGMNTGELFF.